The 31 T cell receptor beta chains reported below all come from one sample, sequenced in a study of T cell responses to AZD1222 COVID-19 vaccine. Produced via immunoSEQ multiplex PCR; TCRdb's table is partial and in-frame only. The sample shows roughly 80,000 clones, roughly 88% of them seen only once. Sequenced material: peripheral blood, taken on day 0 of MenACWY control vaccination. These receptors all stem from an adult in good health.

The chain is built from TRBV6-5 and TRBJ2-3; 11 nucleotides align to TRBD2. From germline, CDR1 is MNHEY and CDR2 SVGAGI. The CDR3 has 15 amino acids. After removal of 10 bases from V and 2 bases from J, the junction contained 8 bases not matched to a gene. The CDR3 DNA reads TGTGCCACCAAGGATAGCGGGGGGGTCACAGATACGCAGTATTTT. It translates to CATKDSGGVTDTQYF.

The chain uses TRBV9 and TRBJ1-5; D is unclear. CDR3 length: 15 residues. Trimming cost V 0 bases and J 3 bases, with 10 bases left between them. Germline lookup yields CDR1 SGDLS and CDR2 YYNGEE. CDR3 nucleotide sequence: TGTGCCAGCAGCGTAGGTCCCGGGAACAATCAGCCCCAGCATTTT. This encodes CASSVGPGNNQPQHF.

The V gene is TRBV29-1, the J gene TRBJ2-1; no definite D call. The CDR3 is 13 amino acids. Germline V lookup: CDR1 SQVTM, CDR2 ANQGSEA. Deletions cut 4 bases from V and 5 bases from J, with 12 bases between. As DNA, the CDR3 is TGCAGCGTTGGGGCCCGTGGGGACAATGAGCAGTTCTTC. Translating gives CSVGARGDNEQFF.

The DNA for the CDR3 is TGTGCCGTCACGAAAATGGACTATGGCTACACCTTC. Translated, it gives CAVTKMDYGYTF. V usage is TRBV2 and J usage is TRBJ1-2; D is undetermined. The CDR3 runs to 12 residues. The germline gives CDR1 SNHLY, CDR2 FYNNEI. Trimming took 11 bases from V and 3 from J, leaving 13 bases between them. Full variable domain (outside the CDR3, taken from reference TRBV2 and TRBJ1-2): EPEVTQTPSHQVTQMGQEVILRCVPISNHLYFYWYRQILGQKVEFLVSFYNNEISEKSEIFDDQFSVERPDGSNFTLKIRSTKLEDSAMYFCAVTKMDYGYTFGSGTRLTVV.

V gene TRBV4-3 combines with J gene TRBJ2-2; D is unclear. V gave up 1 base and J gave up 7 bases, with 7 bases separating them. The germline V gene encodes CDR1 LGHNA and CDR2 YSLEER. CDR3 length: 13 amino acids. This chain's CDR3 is CASSQVEGGELFF. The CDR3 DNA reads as TGCGCCAGCAGCCAAGTGGAAGGCGGGGAGCTGTTTTTT.

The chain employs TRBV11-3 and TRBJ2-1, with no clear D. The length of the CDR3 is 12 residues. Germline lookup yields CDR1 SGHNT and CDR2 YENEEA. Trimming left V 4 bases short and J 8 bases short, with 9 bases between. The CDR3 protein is CASSWGIDEQFF. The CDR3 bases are TGTGCCAGCAGCTGGGGTATCGATGAGCAGTTCTTC. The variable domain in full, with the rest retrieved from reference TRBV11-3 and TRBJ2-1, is EAGVVQSPRYKIIEKKQPVAFWCNPISGHNTLYWYLQNLGQGPELLIRYENEEAVDDSQLPKDRFSAERLKGVDSTLKIQPAELGDSAVYLCASSWGIDEQFFGPGTRLTVL.

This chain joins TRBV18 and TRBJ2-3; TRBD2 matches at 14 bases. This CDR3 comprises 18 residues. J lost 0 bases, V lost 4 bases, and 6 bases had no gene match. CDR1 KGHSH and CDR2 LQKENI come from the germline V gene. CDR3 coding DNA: TGTGCCAGCTCACTCCCGGGACTAGCGGGGGTGAGCACAGATACGCAGTATTTT. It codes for CASSLPGLAGVSTDTQYF. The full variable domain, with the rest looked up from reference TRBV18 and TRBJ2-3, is NAGVMQNPRHLVRRRGQEARLRCSPMKGHSHVYWYRQLPEEGLKFMVYLQKENIIDESGMPKERFSAEFPKEGPSILRIQQVVRGDSAAYFCASSLPGLAGVSTDTQYFGPGTRLTVL.

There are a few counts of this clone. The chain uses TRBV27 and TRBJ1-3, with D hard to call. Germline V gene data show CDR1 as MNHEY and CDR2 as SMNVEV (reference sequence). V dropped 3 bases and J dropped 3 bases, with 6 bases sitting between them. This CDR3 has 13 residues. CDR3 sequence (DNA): TGTGCCAGCAGTTTGGCCAGTGGAAACACCATATATTTT. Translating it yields CASSLASGNTIYF.

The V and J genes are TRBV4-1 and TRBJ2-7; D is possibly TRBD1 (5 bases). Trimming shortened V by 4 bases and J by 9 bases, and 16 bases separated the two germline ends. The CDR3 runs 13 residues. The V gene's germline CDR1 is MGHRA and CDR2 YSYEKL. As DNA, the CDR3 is TGCGCCAGCAGCCCCACGCTAACCAGGGTGCAGTACTTC. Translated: CASSPTLTRVQYF.

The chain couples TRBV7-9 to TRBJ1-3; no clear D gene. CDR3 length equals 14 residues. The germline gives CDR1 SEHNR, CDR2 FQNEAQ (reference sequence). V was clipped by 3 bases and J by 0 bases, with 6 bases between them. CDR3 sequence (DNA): TGTGCCAGCAGCTTCACGGTCTCTGGAAACACCATATATTTT. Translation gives CASSFTVSGNTIYF. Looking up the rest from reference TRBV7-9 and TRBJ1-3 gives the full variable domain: DTGVSQNPRHKITKRGQNVTFRCDPISEHNRLYWYRQTLGQGPEFLTYFQNEAQLEKSRLLSDRFSAERPKGSFSTLEIQRTEQGDSAMYLCASSFTVSGNTIYFGEGSWLTVV.

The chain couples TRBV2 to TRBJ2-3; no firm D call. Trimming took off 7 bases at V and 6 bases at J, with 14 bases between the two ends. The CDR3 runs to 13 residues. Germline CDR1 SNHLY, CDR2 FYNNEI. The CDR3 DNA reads TGTGCCAGCATCCTGGACCCCGGGGATACGCAGTATTTT. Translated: CASILDPGDTQYF.

The CDR3 sequence: CASSPSGPVTDTQYF. The DNA for the CDR3 is TGCGCCAGCAGCCCAAGTGGGCCCGTCACAGATACGCAGTATTTT. The chain couples TRBV4-1 to TRBJ2-3, with D unresolved. Germline lookup yields CDR1 MGHRA and CDR2 YSYEKL. The germline V and J ends were trimmed by 4 bases and 2 bases, with 13 bases remaining between them. CDR3 size: 15 residues.

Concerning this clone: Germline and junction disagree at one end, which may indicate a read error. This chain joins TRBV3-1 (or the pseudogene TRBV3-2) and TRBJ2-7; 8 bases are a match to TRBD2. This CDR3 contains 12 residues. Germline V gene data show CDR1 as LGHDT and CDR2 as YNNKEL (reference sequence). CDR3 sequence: CASSHTSGDSNF. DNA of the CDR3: TGTGCCAGCAGCCATACTAGCGGAGATAGCAACTTC.

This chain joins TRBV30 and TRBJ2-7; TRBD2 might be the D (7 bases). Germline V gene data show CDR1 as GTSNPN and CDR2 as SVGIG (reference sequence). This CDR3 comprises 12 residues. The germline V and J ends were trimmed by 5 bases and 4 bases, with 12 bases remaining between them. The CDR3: CAWGRGGYEQYF. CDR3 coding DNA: TGTGCCTGGGGCAGGGGAGGGTACGAGCAGTACTTC.

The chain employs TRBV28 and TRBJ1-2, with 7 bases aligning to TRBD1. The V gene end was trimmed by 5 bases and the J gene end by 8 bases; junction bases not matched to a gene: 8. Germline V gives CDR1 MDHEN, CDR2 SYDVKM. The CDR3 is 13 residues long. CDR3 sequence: CASSLRGAGGYTF. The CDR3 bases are TGTGCCAGCAGTCTCAGGGGGGCGGGAGGCTACACCTTC.

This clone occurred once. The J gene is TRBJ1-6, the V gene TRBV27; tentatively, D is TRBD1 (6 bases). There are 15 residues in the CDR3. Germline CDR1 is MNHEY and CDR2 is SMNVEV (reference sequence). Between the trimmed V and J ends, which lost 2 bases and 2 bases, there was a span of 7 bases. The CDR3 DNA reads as TGTGCCAGCAGTTTAGGGACAACCTATAATTCACCCCTCCACTTT. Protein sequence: CASSLGTTYNSPLHF.

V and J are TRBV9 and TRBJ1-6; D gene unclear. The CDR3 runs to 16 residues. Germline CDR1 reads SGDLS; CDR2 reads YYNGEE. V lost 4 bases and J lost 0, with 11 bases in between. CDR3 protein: CASSPHLSSYNSPLHF. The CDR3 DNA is TGTGCCAGCAGCCCCCACCTGAGCTCCTATAATTCACCCCTCCACTTT. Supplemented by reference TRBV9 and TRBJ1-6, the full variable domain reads DSGVTQTPKHLITATGQRVTLRCSPRSGDLSVYWYQQSLDQGLQFLIQYYNGEERAKGNILERFSAQQFPDLHSELNLSSLELGDSALYFCASSPHLSSYNSPLHFGNGTRLTVT.

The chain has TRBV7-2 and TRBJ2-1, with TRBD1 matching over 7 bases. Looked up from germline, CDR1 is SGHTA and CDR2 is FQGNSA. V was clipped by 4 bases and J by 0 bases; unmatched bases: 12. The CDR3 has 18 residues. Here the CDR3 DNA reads TGTGCCAGCAGCTCCCGCCCGGGACAGACAAGCTCCTACAATGAGCAGTTCTTC. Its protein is CASSSRPGQTSSYNEQFF.

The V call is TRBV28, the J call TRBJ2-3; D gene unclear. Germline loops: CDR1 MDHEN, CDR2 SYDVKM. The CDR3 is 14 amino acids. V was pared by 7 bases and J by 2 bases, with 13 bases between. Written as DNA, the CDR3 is TGTGCCAGCATGACGGCGGTTCCCACAGATACGCAGTATTTT. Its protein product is CASMTAVPTDTQYF.

This CDR3 reads CASSLGRREGEQYF. For the CDR3, the DNA is TGTGCCAGCTCCTTAGGGCGCAGGGAGGGCGAGCAGTACTTC. The chain is built from TRBV11-3 and TRBJ2-7; TRBD2 agrees at 7 bases. Trimming took 8 bases from V and 6 from J; bases not matched to a gene: 13. Germline CDR1 SGHNT, CDR2 YENEEA. The length of the CDR3 is 14 residues.

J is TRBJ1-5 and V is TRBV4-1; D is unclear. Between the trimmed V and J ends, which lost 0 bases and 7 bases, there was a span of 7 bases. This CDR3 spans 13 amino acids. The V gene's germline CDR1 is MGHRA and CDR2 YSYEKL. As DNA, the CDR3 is TGCGCCAGCAGCCAAGATCCGGGGCAGCCCCAGCATTTT. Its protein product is CASSQDPGQPQHF.

In DNA, the CDR3 is TGCGCCAGCAGCCAAGATATAAGCGGGGGAGGCACAGATACGCAGTATTTT. It specifies CASSQDISGGGTDTQYF. The chain combines TRBV4-3 with TRBJ2-3, with 8 bases identical to TRBD2. The CDR3 spans 17 residues. V lost 0 bases, J lost 1 base, and 6 bases stayed unmatched. Germline V gene sequence: CDR1 LGHNA, CDR2 YSLEER.

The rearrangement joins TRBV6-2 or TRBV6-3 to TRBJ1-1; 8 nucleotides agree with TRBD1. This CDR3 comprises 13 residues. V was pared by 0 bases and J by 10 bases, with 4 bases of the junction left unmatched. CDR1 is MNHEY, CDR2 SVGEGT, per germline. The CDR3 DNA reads TGTGCCAGCAGTTACTCGACAGGGGCCGTAGCTTTCTTT. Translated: CASSYSTGAVAFF.

This CDR3 is CASSGTGTAPEQYF. CDR3 DNA: TGTGCCAGCAGTGGAACCGGGACAGCCCCCGAGCAGTACTTC. The chain is built from TRBV25-1 and TRBJ2-7; 7 nucleotides agree with TRBD1. The V gene end was trimmed by 4 bases and the J gene end by 6 bases; junction bases not matched to a gene: 9. In germline, CDR1 is MGHDK, CDR2 SYGVNS. CDR3 length: 14 residues.

CDR3 DNA sequence: TGTGCCAGCAGCTTGGTGGACAACGAGCAGTACTTC. Protein sequence: CASSLVDNEQYF. The chain recombines TRBV5-6 with TRBJ2-7, with D possibly being TRBD1 (5 bases). Trimming removed 0 bases at V and 5 bases at J, with 6 bases between. This CDR3 spans 12 amino acids. Germline V gives CDR1 SGHDT, CDR2 YYEEEE.

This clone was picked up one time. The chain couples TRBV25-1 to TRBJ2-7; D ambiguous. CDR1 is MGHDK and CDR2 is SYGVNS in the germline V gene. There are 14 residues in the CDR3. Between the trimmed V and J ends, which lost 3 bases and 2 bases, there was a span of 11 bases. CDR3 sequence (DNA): TGTGCCAGCAGTGATCTGGGATTAACCTACGAGCAGTACTTC. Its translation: CASSDLGLTYEQYF.

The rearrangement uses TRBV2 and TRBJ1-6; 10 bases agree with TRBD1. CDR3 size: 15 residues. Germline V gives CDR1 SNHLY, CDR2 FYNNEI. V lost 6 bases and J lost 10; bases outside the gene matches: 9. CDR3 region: CASREWTGGDSPLHF. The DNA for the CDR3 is TGTGCCAGCAGAGAATGGACAGGGGGGGACTCACCCCTCCACTTT.

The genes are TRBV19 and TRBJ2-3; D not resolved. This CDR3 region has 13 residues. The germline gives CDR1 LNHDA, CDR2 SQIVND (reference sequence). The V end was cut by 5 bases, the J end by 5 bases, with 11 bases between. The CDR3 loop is CASSVDWEDTQYF. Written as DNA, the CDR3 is TGTGCCAGTAGTGTTGATTGGGAAGATACGCAGTATTTT.

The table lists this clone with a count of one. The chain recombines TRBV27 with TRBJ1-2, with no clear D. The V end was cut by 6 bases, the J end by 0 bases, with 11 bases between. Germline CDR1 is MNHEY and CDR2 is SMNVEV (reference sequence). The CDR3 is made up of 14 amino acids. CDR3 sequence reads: CASRTLRSNYGYTF. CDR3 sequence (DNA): TGTGCCAGCAGGACGCTAAGATCTAACTATGGCTACACCTTC.

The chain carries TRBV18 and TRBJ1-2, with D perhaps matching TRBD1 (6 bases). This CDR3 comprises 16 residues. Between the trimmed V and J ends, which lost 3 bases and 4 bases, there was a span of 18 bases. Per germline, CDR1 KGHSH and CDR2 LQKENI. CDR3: CASSPPGQSLGYGYTF. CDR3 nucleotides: TGTGCCAGCTCACCCCCAGGACAGTCGCTTGGCTATGGCTACACCTTC.

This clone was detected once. In nucleotides, the CDR3 is TGTGCCAGCAGCGTAGGCCCCAGAGTGGGCGACGCTGGAAACACCATATATTTT. Protein product: CASSVGPRVGDAGNTIYF. This chain connects TRBV9 to TRBJ1-3; D uncertain. Germline CDR1 and CDR2: SGDLS and YYNGEE. This CDR3 contains 18 residues. The germline V and J ends were trimmed by 0 bases and 2 bases, with 18 bases remaining between them.